These 18 T cell receptor beta chains originate from one sample sequenced in a study of CD8+CD57+ T cells in acquired aplastic anemia. CDR3 and TCR beta VDJ profiling relied on genomic DNA as the template. TCRdb re-called the reads with MiXCR, one entry per CDR3 protein. This repertoire shows 120,000 or so distinct CDR3 sequences, approximately 40% found once; its top ten account for about 2.6%. Patients included in sequencing had previously demonstrated CD8+CD57+ cell expansion by flow cytometry. The sequenced material came from sorted CD4+, CD8+, or CD8+CD57+ T cells (not recorded which) from PBMCs. The receptors shown here come from a human donor with aplastic anemia.

Here the CDR3 DNA reads TGTGCCAGTAGTATTGAGACAGATGGCTACACCTTC. Its translation: CASSIETDGYTF. V gene TRBV19 combines with J gene TRBJ1-2; D might be TRBD1 (5 bases). V was clipped by 3 bases and J by 6 bases, with 8 bases between them. Germline V gene data show CDR1 as LNHDA and CDR2 as SQIVND (reference sequence). The CDR3 has 12 amino acids. The complete variable domain, with remaining parts taken from reference TRBV19 and TRBJ1-2, reads DGGITQSPKYLFRKEGQNVTLSCEQNLNHDAMYWYRQDPGQGLRLIYYSQIVNDFQKGDIAEGYSVSREKKESFPLTVTSAQKNPTAFYLCASSIETDGYTFGSGTRLTVV.

The rearrangement uses TRBV6-2 or TRBV6-3 and TRBJ2-1; D is perhaps TRBD1 (6 bases). The CDR3 has 15 residues. Deletions cut 8 bases from V and 9 bases from J, with 23 bases between. The germline V gene encodes CDR1 MNHEY and CDR2 SVGEGT. This CDR3 is CASGSTGTMVGEQFF. As DNA, the CDR3 is TGTGCCAGCGGTTCGACAGGTACCATGGTCGGTGAGCAGTTCTTC.

This clonotype was counted ten times or more. The chain combines TRBV6-5 with TRBJ2-7, with 8 bases identical to TRBD1. The germline V gene encodes CDR1 MNHEY and CDR2 SVGAGI. Trimming cost V 2 bases and J 12 bases; bases outside gene matches: 6. CDR3 length: 12 residues. The CDR3 loop is CASSYQGQVWYV. The CDR3 bases are TGTGCCAGCAGTTACCAGGGACAGGTCTGGTACGTC.

J is TRBJ1-5 and V is TRBV10-3, with 9 bases identical to TRBD1. V lost 8 bases, J lost 6 bases, and 11 bases stayed unmatched. CDR1 and CDR2 from the germline V gene are ENHRY and SYGVKD. CDR3 size: 15 residues. The CDR3 nucleotides are TGTGCCATCCTCCCCGGGACAGGGTCCGCTCAGCCCCAGCATTTT. Protein product: CAILPGTGSAQPQHF.

The chain joins TRBV29-1 to TRBJ1-1; D is undetermined. Deletions cut 4 bases from V and 0 bases from J, with 15 bases between. CDR3 length: 15 residues. Germline-derived CDR1 and CDR2 are SQVTM and ANQGSEA. CDR3 amino acids: CSVGTLRSVNTEAFF. CDR3 nucleotide sequence: TGCAGCGTTGGCACCTTGAGGTCAGTGAACACTGAAGCTTTCTTT.

The chain combines TRBV7-6 with TRBJ2-7, with TRBD1 matching over 7 bases. The germline gives CDR1 SGHVS, CDR2 FNYEAQ. The CDR3 length is 15 residues. Trimming took 3 bases from V and 1 from J; bases not matched to a gene: 6. The CDR3 loop is CASSLETGESYEQYF. CDR3 DNA: TGTGCCAGCAGCTTGGAAACAGGGGAATCCTACGAGCAGTACTTC.

This clonotype was recorded once. This chain links TRBV14 with TRBJ2-2; no clear D. Per the germline V gene, CDR1 is SGHDN and CDR2 is FVKESK. Trimming shortened V by 8 bases and J by 0 bases, and 19 bases separated the two germline ends. This CDR3 is built from 17 residues. CDR3 protein: CASQSRYGRTNTGELFF. For the CDR3, the DNA is TGTGCCAGCCAAAGCAGGTACGGGCGGACGAACACCGGGGAGCTGTTTTTT.

This clonotype was seen at least ten times. The J gene is TRBJ1-1, the V gene TRBV6-2 or TRBV6-3, with unresolved D. Germline lookup yields CDR1 MNHEY and CDR2 SVGEGT. CDR3 length: 14 amino acids. V shed 8 bases and J shed 1 base, with 14 bases lying between them. The CDR3 reads CASSPRTGNTEAFF. For the CDR3, the DNA is TGTGCCAGCTCACCAAGGACTGGGAACACTGAAGCTTTCTTT.

The table lists this clonotype with many counts. The chain is built from TRBV7-2 and TRBJ1-2; 10 bases align to TRBD1. This CDR3 region has 16 residues. Germline CDR1 SGHTA, CDR2 FQGNSA. Trimming took 1 base from V and 0 from J; bases not matched to a gene: 2. CDR3 nucleotide sequence: TGTGCCAGCAGCTTAGGGGGGACAGGGGCTAACTATGGCTACACCTTC. It encodes CASSLGGTGANYGYTF. Variable domain in full (rest from reference TRBV7-2 and TRBJ1-2): GAGVSQSPSNKVTEKGKDVELRCDPISGHTALYWYRQSLGQGLEFLIYFQGNSAPDKSGLPSDRFSAERTGGSVSTLTIQRTQQEDSAVYLCASSLGGTGANYGYTFGSGTRLTVV.

On this clonotype: This may arise from a read error, as a much more abundant clone is one base away. The V gene is TRBV30, the J gene TRBJ1-6, with D perhaps TRBD1 (6 bases). Looked up from germline, CDR1 is GTSNPN and CDR2 is SVGIG (reference sequence). CDR3 length: 13 residues. The CDR3 DNA is TGTGCCTGGAGTGGGACTCTTGGGACACCCCCCCACTTT. Translation gives CAWSGTLGTPPHF.

The rearrangement uses TRBV29-1 and TRBJ2-2, with 8 bases that match TRBD1. Germline CDR1 and CDR2: SQVTM and ANQGSEA. V lost 5 bases, J lost 1 base, and 3 bases stayed unmatched. The CDR3 length is 14 residues. For the CDR3, the DNA is TGCAGCGTTACCGGGACAGGGAACACCGGGGAGCTGTTTTTT. The encoded protein is CSVTGTGNTGELFF.

This clonotype was found many times. The chain employs TRBV20-1 and TRBJ1-5; TRBD1 is a possible D gene (5 bases). CDR3 size: 13 residues. Germline V gene sequence: CDR1 DFQATT, CDR2 SNEGSKA (reference sequence). V dropped 0 bases and J dropped 7 bases, with 10 bases sitting between them. The CDR3, as DNA: TGCAGTGCTAGAGACAGGGCAGAACAGCCCCAGCATTTT. Protein sequence: CSARDRAEQPQHF.

This rearrangement joins TRBV5-1 to TRBJ2-5; no definite D call. Germline-derived CDR1 and CDR2 are SGHRS and YFSETQ. The CDR3 contains 13 residues. Deletions cut 0 bases from V and 0 bases from J, with 3 bases between. CDR3 DNA: TGCGCCAGCAGCTTGGCGTACCAAGAGACCCAGTACTTC. Its protein is CASSLAYQETQYF.

The V and J genes are TRBV7-6 and TRBJ2-3, with D maybe TRBD2 (6 bases). The CDR3 has 13 residues. Looked up from germline, CDR1 is SGHVS and CDR2 is FNYEAQ. Trimming left V 5 bases short and J 4 bases short, with 10 bases between. The CDR3 spells CASSLSGADTQYF. The CDR3 bases are TGTGCCAGCAGCCTTAGCGGCGCAGATACGCAGTATTTT.

This clonotype was counted many times. The rearrangement uses TRBV7-2 and TRBJ2-3; 8 bases match TRBD2. The ends lost 1 base at V and 0 bases at J; junction bases unmatched: 6. The V gene's germline CDR1 is SGHTA and CDR2 FQGNSA. This CDR3 region has 17 residues. CDR3: CASSLGGAGGSTDTQYF. The CDR3 DNA follows: TGTGCCAGCAGCTTAGGGGGCGCGGGGGGAAGCACAGATACGCAGTATTTT.

As regards this clonotype: A read error may explain this, as a much larger clone is one base away. This chain joins TRBV12-3 or TRBV12-4 and TRBJ1-2; no clear D. CDR3 size: 14 residues. As DNA, the CDR3 is TGTACCAGCAGTACAACCCCGGGTCCATGGGGCTACACCTTC. Translated: CTSSTTPGPWGYTF.

This clonotype was seen ten or more times. The chain employs TRBV7-2 and TRBJ2-7; no reliable D call. The length of the CDR3 is 14 residues. CDR1 and CDR2 from the germline V gene are SGHTA and FQGNSA. V was clipped by 5 bases and J by 0 bases, with 11 bases between them. The CDR3 sequence: CASSTGWSSYEQYF. DNA of the CDR3: TGTGCCAGCAGCACTGGATGGAGCTCCTACGAGCAGTACTTC. Variable domain in full (rest from reference TRBV7-2 and TRBJ2-7): GAGVSQSPSNKVTEKGKDVELRCDPISGHTALYWYRQSLGQGLEFLIYFQGNSAPDKSGLPSDRFSAERTGGSVSTLTIQRTQQEDSAVYLCASSTGWSSYEQYFGPGTRLTVT.

This clonotype was counted at least ten times. This sequence joins TRBV5-1 and TRBJ2-4; D remains ambiguous. Germline CDR1 is SGHRS and CDR2 is YFSETQ. The CDR3 has 14 amino acids. Between the trimmed V and J ends, which lost 0 bases and 8 bases, there was a span of 12 bases. The CDR3 reads CASSLVPARDIQYF. CDR3 nucleotide sequence: TGCGCCAGCAGCTTGGTGCCGGCAAGGGACATTCAGTACTTC.